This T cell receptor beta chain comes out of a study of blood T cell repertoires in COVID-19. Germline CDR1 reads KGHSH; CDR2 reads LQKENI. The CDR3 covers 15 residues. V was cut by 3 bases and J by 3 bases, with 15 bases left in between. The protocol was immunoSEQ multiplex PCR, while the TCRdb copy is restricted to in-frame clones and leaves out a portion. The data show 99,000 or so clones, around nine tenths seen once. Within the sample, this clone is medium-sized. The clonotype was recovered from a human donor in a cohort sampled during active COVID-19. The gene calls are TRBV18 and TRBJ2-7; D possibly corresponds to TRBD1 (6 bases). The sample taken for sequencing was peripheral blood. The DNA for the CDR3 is TGTGCCAGCTCACCGGGACACTCCAAAATCTACGAGCAGTACTTC. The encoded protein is CASSPGHSKIYEQYF. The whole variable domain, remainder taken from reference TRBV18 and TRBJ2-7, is NAGVMQNPRHLVRRRGQEARLRCSPMKGHSHVYWYRQLPEEGLKFMVYLQKENIIDESGMPKERFSAEFPKEGPSILRIQQVVRGDSAAYFCASSPGHSKIYEQYFGPGTRLTVT.